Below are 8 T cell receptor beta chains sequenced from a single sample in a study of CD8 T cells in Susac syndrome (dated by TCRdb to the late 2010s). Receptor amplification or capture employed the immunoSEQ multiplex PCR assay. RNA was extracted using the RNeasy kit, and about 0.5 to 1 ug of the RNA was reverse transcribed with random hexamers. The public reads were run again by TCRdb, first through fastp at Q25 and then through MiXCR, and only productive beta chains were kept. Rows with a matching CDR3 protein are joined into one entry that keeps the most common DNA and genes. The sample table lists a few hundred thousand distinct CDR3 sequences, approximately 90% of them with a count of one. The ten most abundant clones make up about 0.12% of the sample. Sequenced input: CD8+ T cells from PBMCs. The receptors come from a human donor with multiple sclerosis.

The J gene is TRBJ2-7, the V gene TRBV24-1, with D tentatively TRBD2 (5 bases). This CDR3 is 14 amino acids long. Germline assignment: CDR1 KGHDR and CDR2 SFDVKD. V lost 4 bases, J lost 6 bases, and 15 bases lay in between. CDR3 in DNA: TGTGCCACCAGTGACTCTCCGGACTCGTCCGAGCAGTACTTC. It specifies CATSDSPDSSEQYF.

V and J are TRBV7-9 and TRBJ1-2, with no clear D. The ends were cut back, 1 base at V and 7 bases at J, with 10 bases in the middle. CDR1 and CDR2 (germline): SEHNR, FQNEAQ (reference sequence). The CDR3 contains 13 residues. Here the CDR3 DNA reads TGTGCCAGCAGCTTAGAGGCGAGCGGTGGCTACACCTTC. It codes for CASSLEASGGYTF. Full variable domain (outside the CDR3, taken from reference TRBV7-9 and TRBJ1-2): DTGVSQNPRHKITKRGQNVTFRCDPISEHNRLYWYRQTLGQGPEFLTYFQNEAQLEKSRLLSDRFSAERPKGSFSTLEIQRTEQGDSAMYLCASSLEASGGYTFGSGTRLTVV.

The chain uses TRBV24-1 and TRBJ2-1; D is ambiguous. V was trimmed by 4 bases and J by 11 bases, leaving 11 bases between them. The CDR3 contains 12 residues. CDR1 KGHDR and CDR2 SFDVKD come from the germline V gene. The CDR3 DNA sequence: TGTGCCACCAGTGACCAGACGGGCAAGCAGTTCTTC. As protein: CATSDQTGKQFF.

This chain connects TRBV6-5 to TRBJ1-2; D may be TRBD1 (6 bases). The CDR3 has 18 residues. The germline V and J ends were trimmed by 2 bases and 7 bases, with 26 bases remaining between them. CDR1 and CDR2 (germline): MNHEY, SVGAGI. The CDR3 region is CASSYQMGDRTSRGGYTF. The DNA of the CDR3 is TGTGCCAGCAGTTACCAGATGGGCGACAGGACCTCCCGCGGTGGCTACACCTTC.

CDR3 loop: CASSPYDRAETQYF. The CDR3 coding sequence is TGTGCCAGCAGTCCCTACGACAGGGCGGAGACCCAGTACTTC. V and J are TRBV12-3 or TRBV12-4 and TRBJ2-5; 7 nucleotides align to TRBD1. The CDR3 length is 14 residues. The J segment lost 5 bases and the V segment lost 5 bases, leaving 8 bases of the junction unmatched.

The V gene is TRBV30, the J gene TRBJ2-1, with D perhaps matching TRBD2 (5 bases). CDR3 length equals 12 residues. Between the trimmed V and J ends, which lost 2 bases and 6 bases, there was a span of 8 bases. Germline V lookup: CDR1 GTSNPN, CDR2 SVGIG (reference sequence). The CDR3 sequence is CAWSPEGNEQFF. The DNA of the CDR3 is TGTGCCTGGAGTCCCGAGGGCAATGAGCAGTTCTTC.

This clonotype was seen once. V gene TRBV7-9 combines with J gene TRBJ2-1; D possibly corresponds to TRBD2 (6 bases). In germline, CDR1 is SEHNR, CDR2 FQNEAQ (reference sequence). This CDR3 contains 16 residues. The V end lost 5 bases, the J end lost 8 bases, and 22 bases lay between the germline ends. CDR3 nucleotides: TGTGCCAGCAGCCCAACGGGTGGCGGGGCGGTTTATGAGCAGTTCTTC. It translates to CASSPTGGGAVYEQFF. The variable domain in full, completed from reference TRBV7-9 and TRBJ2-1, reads DTGVSQNPRHKITKRGQNVTFRCDPISEHNRLYWYRQTLGQGPEFLTYFQNEAQLEKSRLLSDRFSAERPKGSFSTLEIQRTEQGDSAMYLCASSPTGGGAVYEQFFGPGTRLTVL.

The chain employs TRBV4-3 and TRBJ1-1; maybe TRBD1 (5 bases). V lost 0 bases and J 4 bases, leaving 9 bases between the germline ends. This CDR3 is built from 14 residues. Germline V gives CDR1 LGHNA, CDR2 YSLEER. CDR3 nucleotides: TGCGCCAGCAGCCAAGATGGGGGTCCCACTGAAGCTTTCTTT. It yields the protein CASSQDGGPTEAFF.